This TCR beta chain was captured by sequencing in a study of blood T cells in healthy people across ages. Study conclusions and caveats: Among long-lived donors, naive CD4+ cells were more numerous and diversity higher than in aged donors.

It was with a sample-barcoded 5' primer and a J-beta primer mix that a second PCR of about 6 to 11 cycles was run. One entry per CDR3 protein, called by TCRdb with MiXCR from the 5' RACE reads. The data hold nearly 1 million distinct CDR3 sequences, with around 54% observed a single time. The CDR3 totals 14 residues. From germline, CDR1 is SGHAT and CDR2 FQNNGV. Concerning this clonotype itself: Its target is not known.

The sample comprised blood. The chain has TRBV11-2 and TRBJ2-4; no clear D gene. The end of the DNA fits TRBJ2-7 better, so the J call may be wrong. The receptor's source is a woman in her fifties or sixties in good health. The CDR3 region is CASSLRDLSYEQYF. The CDR3 DNA sequence: TGTGCCAGCAGCTTACGCGACCTGTCCTACGAGCAGTACTTC.